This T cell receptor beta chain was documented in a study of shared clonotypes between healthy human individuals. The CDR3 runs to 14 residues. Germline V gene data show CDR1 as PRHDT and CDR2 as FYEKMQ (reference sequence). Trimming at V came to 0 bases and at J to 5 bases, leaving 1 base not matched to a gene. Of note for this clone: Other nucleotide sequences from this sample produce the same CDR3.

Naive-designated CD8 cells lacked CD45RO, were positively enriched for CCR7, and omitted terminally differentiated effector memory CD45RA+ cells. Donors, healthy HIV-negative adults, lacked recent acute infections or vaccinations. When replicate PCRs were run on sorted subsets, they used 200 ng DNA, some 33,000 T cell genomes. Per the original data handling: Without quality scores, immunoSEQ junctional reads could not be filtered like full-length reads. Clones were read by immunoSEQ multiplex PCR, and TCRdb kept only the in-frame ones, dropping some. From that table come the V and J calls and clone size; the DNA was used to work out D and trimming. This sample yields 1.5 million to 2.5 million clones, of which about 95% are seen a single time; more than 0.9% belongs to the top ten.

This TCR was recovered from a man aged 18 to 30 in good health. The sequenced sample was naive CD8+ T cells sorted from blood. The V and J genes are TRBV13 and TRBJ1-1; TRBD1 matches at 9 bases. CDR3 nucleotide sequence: TGTGCCAGCAGCTTAGGGACAGGGGGGACTGAAGCTTTCTTT. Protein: CASSLGTGGTEAFF.